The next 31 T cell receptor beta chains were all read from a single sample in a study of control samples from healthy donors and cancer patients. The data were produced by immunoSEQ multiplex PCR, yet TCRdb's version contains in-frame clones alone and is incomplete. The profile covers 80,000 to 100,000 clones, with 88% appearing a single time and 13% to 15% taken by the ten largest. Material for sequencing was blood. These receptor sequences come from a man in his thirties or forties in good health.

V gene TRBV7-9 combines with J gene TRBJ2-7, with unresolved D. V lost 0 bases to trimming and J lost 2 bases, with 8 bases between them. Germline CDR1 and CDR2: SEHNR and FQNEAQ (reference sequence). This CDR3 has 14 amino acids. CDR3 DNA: TGTGCCAGCAGCTTAGCTAGTCCGCCCTACGAGCAGTACTTC. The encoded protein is CASSLASPPYEQYF.

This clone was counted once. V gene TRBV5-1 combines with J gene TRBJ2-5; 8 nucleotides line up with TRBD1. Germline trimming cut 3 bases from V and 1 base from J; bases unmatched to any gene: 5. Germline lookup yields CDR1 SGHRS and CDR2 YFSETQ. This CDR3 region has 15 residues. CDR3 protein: CASSSGQGPQETQYF. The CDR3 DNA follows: TGCGCCAGCAGCTCCGGACAGGGCCCCCAAGAGACCCAGTACTTC.

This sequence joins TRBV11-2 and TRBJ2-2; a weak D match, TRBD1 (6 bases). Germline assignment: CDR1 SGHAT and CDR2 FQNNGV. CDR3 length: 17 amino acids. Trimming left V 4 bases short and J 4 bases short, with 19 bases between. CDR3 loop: CASSSLPPGQLTGELFF. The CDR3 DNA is TGTGCCAGCAGCTCACTGCCACCGGGACAACTCACCGGGGAGCTGTTTTTT. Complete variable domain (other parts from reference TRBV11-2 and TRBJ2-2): EAGVAQSPRYKIIEKRQSVAFWCNPISGHATLYWYQQILGQGPKLLIQFQNNGVVDDSQLPKDRFSAERLKGVDSTLKIQPAKLEDSAVYLCASSSLPPGQLTGELFFGEGSRLTVL.

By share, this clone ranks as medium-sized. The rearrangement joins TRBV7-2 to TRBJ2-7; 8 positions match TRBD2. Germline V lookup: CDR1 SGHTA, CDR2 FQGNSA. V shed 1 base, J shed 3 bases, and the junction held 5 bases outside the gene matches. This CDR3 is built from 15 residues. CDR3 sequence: CASSLVSGKVYEQYF. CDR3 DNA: TGTGCCAGCAGCTTAGTTAGCGGGAAAGTCTACGAGCAGTACTTC.

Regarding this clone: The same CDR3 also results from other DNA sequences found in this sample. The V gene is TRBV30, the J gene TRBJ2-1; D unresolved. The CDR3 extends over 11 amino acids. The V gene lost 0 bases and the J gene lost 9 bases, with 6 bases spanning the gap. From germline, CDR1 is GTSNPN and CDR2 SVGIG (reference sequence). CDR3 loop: CAWSVRGEQFF. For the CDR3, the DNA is TGTGCCTGGAGTGTACGTGGTGAGCAGTTCTTC.

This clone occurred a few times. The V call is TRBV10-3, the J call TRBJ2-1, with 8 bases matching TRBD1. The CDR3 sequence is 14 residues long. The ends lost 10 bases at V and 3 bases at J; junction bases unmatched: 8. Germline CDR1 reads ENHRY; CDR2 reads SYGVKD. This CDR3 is CATAGTGGYNEQFF. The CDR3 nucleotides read TGTGCCACCGCAGGCACAGGGGGCTACAATGAGCAGTTCTTC.

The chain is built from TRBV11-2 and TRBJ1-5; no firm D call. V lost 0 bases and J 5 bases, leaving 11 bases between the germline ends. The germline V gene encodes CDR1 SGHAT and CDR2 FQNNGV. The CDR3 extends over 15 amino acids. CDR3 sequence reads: CASSLDSAQYQPQHF. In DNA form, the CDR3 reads TGTGCCAGCAGCTTAGATTCCGCCCAGTATCAGCCCCAGCATTTT.

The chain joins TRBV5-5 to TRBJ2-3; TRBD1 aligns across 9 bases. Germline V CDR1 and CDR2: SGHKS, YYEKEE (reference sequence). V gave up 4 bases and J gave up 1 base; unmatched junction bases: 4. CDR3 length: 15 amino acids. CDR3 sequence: CASSAQGARTDTQYF. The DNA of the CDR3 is TGTGCCAGCAGCGCACAGGGGGCACGCACAGATACGCAGTATTTT.

The CDR3 sequence: CASSLGLAGSQETQYF. The CDR3 region has the DNA TGTGCCAGCAGCCTCGGACTAGCGGGTTCACAAGAGACCCAGTACTTC. V usage is TRBV6-2 or TRBV6-3 and J usage is TRBJ2-5; TRBD2 aligns across 11 bases. The germline V gene encodes CDR1 MNHEY and CDR2 SVGEGT. With V trimmed by 6 bases and J by 2 bases, 8 bases remained unmatched. This CDR3 has 16 amino acids.

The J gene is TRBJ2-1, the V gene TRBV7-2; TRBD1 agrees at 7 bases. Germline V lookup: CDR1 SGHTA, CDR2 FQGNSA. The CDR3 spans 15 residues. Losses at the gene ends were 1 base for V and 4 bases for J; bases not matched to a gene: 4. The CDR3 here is CASSLGGTEYNEQFF. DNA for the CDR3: TGTGCCAGCAGCTTAGGGGGGACAGAGTACAATGAGCAGTTCTTC.

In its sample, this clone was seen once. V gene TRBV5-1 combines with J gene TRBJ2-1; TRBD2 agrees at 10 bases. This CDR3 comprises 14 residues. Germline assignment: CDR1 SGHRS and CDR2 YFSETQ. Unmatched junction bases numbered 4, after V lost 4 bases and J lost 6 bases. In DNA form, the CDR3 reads TGCGCCAGCAGCCCCGGGACTAGCGCCAATGAGCAGTTCTTC. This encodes CASSPGTSANEQFF.

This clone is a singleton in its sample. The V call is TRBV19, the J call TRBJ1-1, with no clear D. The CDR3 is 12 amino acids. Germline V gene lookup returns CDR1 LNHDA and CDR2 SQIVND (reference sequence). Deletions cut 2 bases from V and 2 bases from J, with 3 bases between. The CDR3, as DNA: TGTGCCAGTAGTATATACAACACTGAAGCTTTCTTT. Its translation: CASSIYNTEAFF.

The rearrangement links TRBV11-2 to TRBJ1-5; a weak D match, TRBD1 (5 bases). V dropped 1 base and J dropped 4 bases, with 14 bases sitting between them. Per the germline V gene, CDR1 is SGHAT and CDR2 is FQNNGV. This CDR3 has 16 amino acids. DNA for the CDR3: TGTGCCAGCAGCTTAGGTAGAGGGGACCGGAATCAGCCCCAGCATTTT. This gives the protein CASSLGRGDRNQPQHF.

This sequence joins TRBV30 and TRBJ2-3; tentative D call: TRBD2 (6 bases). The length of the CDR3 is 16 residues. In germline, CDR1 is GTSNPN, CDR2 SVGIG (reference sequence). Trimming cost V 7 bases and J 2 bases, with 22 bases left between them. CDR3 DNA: TGTGCCTTTACGGGGGATCGAGGCTCCCTCACAGATACGCAGTATTTT. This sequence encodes CAFTGDRGSLTDTQYF. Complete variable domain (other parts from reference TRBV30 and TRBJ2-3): SQTIHQWPATLVQPVGSPLSLECTVEGTSNPNLYWYRQAAGRGLQLLFYSVGIGQISSEVPQNLSASRPQDRQFILSSKKLLLSDSGFYLCAFTGDRGSLTDTQYFGPGTRLTVL.

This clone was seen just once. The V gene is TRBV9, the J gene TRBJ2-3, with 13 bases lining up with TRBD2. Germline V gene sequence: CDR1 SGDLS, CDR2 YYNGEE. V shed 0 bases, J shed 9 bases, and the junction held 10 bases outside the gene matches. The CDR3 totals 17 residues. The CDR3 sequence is CASSVGTSGSSGETQYF. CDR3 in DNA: TGTGCCAGCAGCGTAGGGACTAGCGGGAGCTCCGGAGAAACGCAGTATTTT. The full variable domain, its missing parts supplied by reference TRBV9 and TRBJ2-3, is DSGVTQTPKHLITATGQRVTLRCSPRSGDLSVYWYQQSLDQGLQFLIQYYNGEERAKGNILERFSAQQFPDLHSELNLSSLELGDSALYFCASSVGTSGSSGETQYFGPGTRLTVL.

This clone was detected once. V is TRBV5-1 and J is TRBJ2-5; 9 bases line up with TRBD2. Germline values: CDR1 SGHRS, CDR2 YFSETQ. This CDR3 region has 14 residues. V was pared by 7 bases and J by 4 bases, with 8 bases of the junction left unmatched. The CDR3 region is CASAPVAGVETQYF. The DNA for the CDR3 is TGCGCCAGCGCCCCTGTAGCGGGAGTAGAGACCCAGTACTTC.

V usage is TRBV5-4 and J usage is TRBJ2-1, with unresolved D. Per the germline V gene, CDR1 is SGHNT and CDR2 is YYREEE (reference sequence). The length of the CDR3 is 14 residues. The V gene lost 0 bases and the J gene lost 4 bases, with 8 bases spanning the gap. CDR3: CASSLGRSYNEQFF. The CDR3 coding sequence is TGTGCCAGCAGCTTGGGGCGGAGTTACAATGAGCAGTTCTTC.

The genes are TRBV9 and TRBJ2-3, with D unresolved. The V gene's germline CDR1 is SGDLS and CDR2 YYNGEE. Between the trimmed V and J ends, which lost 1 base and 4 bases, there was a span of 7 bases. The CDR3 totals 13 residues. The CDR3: CASSVRRADTQYF. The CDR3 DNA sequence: TGTGCCAGCAGCGTACGGCGAGCAGATACGCAGTATTTT.

The CDR3 here is CASTQIQGPSEAFF. CDR3 bases: TGTGCCAGTACCCAAATACAGGGACCTTCTGAAGCTTTCTTT. The chain joins TRBV19 to TRBJ1-1; tentative D call: TRBD1 (6 bases). This CDR3 region has 14 residues. Germline-derived CDR1 and CDR2 are LNHDA and SQIVND (reference sequence). Trimming removed 7 bases from V and 6 bases from J, with 18 bases in between.

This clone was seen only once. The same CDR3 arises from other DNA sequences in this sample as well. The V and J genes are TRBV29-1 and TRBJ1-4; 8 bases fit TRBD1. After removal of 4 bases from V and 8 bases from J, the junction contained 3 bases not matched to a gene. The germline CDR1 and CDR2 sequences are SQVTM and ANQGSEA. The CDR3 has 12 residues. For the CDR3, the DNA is TGCAGCGTTGGGACAGGGCGAGAAAAACTGTTTTTT. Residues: CSVGTGREKLFF. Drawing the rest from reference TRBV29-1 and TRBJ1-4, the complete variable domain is SAVISQKPSRDICQRGTSLTIQCQVDSQVTMMFWYRQQPGQSLTLIATANQGSEATYESGFVIDKFPISRPNLTFSTLTVSNMSPEDSSIYLCSVGTGREKLFFGSGTQLSVL.

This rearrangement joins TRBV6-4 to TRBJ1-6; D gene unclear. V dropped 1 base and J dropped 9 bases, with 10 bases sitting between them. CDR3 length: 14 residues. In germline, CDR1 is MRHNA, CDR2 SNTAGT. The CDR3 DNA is TGTGCCAGCAGTGACTTTTCGGTCGGTTCACCCCTCCACTTT. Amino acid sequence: CASSDFSVGSPLHF.

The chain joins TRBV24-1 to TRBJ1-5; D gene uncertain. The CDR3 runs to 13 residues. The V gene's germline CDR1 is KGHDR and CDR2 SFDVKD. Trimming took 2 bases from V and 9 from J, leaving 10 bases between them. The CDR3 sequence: CATSDSSLGPQHF. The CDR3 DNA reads TGTGCCACCAGTGATTCCTCATTGGGGCCCCAGCATTTT.

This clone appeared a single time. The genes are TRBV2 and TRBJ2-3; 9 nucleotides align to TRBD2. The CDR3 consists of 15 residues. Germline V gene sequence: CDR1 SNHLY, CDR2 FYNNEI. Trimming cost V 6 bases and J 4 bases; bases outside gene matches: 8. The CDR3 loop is CASRPSGMTPDTQYF. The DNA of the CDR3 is TGTGCCAGCAGACCTAGCGGGATGACCCCAGATACGCAGTATTTT.

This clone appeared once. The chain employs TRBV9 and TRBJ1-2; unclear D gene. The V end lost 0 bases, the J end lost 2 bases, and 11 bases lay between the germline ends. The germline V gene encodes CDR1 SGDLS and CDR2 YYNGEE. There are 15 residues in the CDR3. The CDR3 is CASSVGVTINYGYTF. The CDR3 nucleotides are TGTGCCAGCAGCGTAGGGGTAACGATAAACTATGGCTACACCTTC.

CDR3 sequence reads: CASSLEDRGGKLFF. The CDR3 region has the DNA TGCGCCAGCAGCTTGGAGGACAGGGGTGGAAAACTGTTTTTT. The chain employs TRBV5-1 and TRBJ1-4, with 9 bases identical to TRBD1. With 0 bases clipped from V and 10 bases from J, the junction kept 4 bases outside the gene matches. This CDR3 contains 14 residues. Germline CDR1 reads SGHRS; CDR2 reads YFSETQ.

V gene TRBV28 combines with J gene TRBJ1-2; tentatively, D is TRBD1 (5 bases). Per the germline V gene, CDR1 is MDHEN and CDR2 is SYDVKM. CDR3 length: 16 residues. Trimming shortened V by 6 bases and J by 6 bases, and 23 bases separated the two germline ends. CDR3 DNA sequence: TGTGCCAGCAGCTCCAAATCCTCGGGACGGCCTCATGGCTACACCTTC. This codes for CASSSKSSGRPHGYTF.

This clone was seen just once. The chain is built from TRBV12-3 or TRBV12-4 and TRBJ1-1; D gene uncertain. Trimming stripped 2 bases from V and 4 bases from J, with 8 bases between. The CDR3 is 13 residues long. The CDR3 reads CASSLMGSTEAFF. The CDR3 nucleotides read TGTGCCAGCAGTTTAATGGGGAGCACTGAAGCTTTCTTT.

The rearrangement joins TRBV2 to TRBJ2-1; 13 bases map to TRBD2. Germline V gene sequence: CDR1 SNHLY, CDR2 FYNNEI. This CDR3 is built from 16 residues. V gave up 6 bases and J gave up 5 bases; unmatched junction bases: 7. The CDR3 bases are TGTGCCAGCAGAAAAACCGGGACTAGCGGGGACAATGAGCAGTTCTTC. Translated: CASRKTGTSGDNEQFF.

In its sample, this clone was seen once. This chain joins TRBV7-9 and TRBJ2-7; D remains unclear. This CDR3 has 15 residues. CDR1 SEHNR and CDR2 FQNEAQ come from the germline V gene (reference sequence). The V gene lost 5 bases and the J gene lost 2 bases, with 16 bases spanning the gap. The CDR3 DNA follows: TGTGCCAGCAGCCCACCGACCCCTGCGGCCTACGAGCAGTACTTC. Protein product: CASSPPTPAAYEQYF.

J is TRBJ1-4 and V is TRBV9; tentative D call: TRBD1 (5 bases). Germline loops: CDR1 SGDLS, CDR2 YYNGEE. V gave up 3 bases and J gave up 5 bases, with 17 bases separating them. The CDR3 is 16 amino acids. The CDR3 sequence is CASSAVPGTENEKLFF. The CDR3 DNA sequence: TGTGCCAGCAGCGCGGTCCCCGGGACGGAGAATGAAAAACTGTTTTTT.

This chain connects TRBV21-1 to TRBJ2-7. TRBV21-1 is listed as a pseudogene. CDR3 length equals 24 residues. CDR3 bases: TGTGCCAGCAGCAATTTTCAACACAGCGTAGGGGAGTCCGAGTTAGAAGTACTCTCCTACGAGCAGTACTTC. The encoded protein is CASSNFQHSVGESELEVLSYEQYF.